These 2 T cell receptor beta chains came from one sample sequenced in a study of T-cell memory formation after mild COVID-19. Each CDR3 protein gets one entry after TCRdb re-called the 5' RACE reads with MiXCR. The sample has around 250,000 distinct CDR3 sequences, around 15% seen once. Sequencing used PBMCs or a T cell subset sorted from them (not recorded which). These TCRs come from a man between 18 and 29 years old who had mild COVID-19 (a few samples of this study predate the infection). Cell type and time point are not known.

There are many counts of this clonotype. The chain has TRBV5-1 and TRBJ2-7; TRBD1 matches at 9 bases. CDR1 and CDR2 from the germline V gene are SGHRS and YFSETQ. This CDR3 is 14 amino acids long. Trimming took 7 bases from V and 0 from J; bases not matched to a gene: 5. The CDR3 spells CASRGTGSSYEQYV. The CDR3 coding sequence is TGCGCCAGCCGCGGGACAGGGAGCTCCTACGAGCAGTACGTC.

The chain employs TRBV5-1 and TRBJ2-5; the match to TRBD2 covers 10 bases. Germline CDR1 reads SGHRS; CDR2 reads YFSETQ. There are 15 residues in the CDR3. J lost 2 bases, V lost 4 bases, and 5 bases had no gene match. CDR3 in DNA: TGCGCCAGCAGCGCTAGCGGGGGAAAACAAGAGACCCAGTACTTC. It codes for CASSASGGKQETQYF.